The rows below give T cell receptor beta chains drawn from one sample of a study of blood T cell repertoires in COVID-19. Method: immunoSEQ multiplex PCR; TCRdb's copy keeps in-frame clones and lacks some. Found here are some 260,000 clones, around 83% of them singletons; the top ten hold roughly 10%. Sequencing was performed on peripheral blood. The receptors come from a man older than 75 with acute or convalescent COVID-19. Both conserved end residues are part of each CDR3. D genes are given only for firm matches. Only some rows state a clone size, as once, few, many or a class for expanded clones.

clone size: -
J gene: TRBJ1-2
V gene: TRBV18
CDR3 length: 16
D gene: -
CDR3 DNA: TGTGCCAGCTCACCACGGACAGTCCCAGCTAACTATGGCTACACCTTC
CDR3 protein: CASSPRTVPANYGYTF

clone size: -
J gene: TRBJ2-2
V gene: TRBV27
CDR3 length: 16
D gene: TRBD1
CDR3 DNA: TGTGCCAGCAGTTTTTTAGGGGGCGTCGGCACCGGGGAGCTGTTTTTT
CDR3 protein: CASSFLGGVGTGELFF

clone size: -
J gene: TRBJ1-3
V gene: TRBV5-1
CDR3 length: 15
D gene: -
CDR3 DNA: TGCGCCAGCAGCTGGGGGCCAGAGCCTGGAAACACCATATATTTT
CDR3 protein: CASSWGPEPGNTIYF

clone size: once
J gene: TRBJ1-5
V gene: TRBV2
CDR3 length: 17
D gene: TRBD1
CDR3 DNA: TGTGCCAGCAGTGCCGGGACAGGGTTTTCGAGCAATCAGCCCCAGCATTTT
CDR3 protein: CASSAGTGFSSNQPQHF

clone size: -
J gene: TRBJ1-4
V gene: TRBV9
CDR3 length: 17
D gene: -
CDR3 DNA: TGTGCCAGCAGCGTTTCCACTGTAGGAGGACTTAATGAAAAACTGTTTTTT
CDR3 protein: CASSVSTVGGLNEKLFF

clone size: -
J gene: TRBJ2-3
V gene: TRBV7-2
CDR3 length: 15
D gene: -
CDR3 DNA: TGTGCCAGCAGCCCAATGAACTCCCGCACAGATACGCAGTATTTT
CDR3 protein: CASSPMNSRTDTQYF

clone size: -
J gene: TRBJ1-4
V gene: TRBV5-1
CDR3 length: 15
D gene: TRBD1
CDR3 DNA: TGCGCCAGCAGCTTGGGGGGACAGACTAATGAAAAACTGTTTTTT
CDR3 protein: CASSLGGQTNEKLFF

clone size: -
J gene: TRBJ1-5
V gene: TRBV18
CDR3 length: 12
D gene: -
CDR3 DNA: TGTGCCAGCTCTACGAACCGAGGACCCCAGCATTTT
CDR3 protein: CASSTNRGPQHF

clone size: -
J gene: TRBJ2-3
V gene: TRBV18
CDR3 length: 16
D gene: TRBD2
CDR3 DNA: TGTGCCAGCTCACCAAAGCGGGGCGAACCCACAGATACGCAGTATTTT
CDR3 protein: CASSPKRGEPTDTQYF

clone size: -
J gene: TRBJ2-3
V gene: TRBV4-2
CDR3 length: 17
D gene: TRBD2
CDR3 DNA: TGTGCCAGCAGCCAAGGACTAGCGGGAGGGTATACAGATACGCAGTATTTT
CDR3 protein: CASSQGLAGGYTDTQYF

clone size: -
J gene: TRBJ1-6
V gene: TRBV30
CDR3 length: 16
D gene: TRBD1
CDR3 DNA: TGTGCCTGGAGTGGGACAGGGCCAAGGTATAATTCACCCCTCCACTTT
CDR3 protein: CAWSGTGPRYNSPLHF

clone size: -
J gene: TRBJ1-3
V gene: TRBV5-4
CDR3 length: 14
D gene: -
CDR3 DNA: TGTGCCAGCAGCAAAACAGGGACGGGAAACACCATATATTTT
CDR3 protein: CASSKTGTGNTIYF

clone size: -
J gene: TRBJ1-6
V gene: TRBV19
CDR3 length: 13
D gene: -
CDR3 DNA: TGTGCCAGTAGTATCGATCGGAATTCACCCCTCCACTTT
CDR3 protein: CASSIDRNSPLHF

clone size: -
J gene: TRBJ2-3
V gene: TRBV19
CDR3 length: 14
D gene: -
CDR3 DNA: TGTGCCAGTAGTATCCCTCGACAACCAGATACGCAGTATTTT
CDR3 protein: CASSIPRQPDTQYF

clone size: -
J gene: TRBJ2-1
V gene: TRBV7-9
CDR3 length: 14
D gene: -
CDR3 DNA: TGTGCCAGCAGCTTAAGTATCTCCTACAATGAGCGGTTCTTC
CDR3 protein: CASSLSISYNERFF

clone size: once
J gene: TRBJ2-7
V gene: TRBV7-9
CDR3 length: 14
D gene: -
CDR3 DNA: TGTGCCAGCAGCCCGCCGGGACTCGATTACGAGCAGTACTTC
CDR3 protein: CASSPPGLDYEQYF

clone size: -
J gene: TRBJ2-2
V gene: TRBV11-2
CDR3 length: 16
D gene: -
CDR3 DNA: TGTGCCAGCAGATATGGGGGGGCTTGGAACACCGGGGAGCTGTTTTTT
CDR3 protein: CASRYGGAWNTGELFF

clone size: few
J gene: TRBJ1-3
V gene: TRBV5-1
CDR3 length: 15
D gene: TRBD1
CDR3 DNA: TGCGCCAGCAGCCTGGACAGGCCCTCTGGAAACACCATATATTTT
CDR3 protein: CASSLDRPSGNTIYF